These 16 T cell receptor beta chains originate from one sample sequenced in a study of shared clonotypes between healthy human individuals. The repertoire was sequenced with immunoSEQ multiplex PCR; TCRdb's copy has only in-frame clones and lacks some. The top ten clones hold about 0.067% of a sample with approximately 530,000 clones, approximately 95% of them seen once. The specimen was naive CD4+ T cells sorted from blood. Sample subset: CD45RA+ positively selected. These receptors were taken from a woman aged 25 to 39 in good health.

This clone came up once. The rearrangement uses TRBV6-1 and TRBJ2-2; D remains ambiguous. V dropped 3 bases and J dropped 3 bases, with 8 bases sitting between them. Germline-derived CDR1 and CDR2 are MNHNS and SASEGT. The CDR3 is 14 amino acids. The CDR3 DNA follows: TGTGCCAGCAGTGAGGTCCACTACACCGGGGAGCTGTTTTTT. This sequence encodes CASSEVHYTGELFF.

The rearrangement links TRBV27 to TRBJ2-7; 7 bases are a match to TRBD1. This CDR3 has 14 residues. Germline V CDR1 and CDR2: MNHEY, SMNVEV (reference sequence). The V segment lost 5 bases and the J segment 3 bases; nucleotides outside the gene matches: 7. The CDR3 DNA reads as TGTGCCAGCAGTCTACAGGGGTCTTTCTACGAGCAGTACTTC. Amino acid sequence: CASSLQGSFYEQYF.

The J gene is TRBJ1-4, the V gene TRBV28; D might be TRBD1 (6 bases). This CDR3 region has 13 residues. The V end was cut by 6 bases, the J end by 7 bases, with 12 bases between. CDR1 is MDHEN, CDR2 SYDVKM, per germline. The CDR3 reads CASSIGDIEKLFF. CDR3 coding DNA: TGTGCCAGCAGCATTGGGGACATTGAAAAACTGTTTTTT.

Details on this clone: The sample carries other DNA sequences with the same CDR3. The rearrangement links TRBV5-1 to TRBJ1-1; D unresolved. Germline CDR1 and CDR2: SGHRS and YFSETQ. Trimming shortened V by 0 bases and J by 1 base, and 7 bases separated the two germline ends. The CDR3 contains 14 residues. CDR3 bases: TGCGCCAGCAGCTTGGCGTCGCAGAACACTGAAGCTTTCTTT. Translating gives CASSLASQNTEAFF.

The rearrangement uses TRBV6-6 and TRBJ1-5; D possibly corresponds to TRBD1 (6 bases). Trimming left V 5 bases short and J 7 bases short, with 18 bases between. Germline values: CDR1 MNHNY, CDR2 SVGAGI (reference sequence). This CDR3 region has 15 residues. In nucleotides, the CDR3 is TGTGCCAGCAGTCCCCCTGCAGGGGAGGAACAGCCCCAGCATTTT. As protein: CASSPPAGEEQPQHF.

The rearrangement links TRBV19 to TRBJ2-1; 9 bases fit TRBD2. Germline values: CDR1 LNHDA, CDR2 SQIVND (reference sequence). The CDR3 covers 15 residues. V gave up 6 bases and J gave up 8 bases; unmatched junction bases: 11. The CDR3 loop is CASRRGGRALDEQFF. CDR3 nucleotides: TGTGCCAGTAGGAGGGGCGGGAGGGCCCTCGATGAGCAGTTCTTC.

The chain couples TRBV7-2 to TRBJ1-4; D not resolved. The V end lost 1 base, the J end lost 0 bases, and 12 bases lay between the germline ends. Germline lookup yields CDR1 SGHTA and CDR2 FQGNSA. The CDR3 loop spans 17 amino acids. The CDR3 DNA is TGTGCCAGCAGCTTAGATCGAGGAATTGCAACTAATGAAAAACTGTTTTTT. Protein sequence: CASSLDRGIATNEKLFF. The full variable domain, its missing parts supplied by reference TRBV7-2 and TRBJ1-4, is GAGVSQSPSNKVTEKGKDVELRCDPISGHTALYWYRQSLGQGLEFLIYFQGNSAPDKSGLPSDRFSAERTGGSVSTLTIQRTQQEDSAVYLCASSLDRGIATNEKLFFGSGTQLSVL.

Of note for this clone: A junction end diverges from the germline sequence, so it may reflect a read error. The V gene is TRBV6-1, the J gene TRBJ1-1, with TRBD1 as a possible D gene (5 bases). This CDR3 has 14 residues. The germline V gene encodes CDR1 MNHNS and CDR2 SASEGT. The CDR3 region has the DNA TGTGCCACTCGCCGGGACGCCCAGCTCACTGGAGCTTTCTTT. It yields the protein CATRRDAQLTGAFF.

Here the CDR3 reads CASSLLAAGELFF. The CDR3, as DNA: TGTGCCAGCAGCCTCCTAGCCGCCGGGGAGCTGTTTTTT. This chain joins TRBV7-3 and TRBJ2-2; possibly TRBD2 for D (5 bases). V gave up 5 bases and J gave up 6 bases, with 10 bases separating them. The CDR3 length is 13 residues. Per germline, CDR1 SGHTA and CDR2 FQGTGA.

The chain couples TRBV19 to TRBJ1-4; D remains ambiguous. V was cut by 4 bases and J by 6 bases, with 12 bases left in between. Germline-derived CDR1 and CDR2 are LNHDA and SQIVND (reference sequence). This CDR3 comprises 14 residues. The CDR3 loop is CASSTSQEDEKLFF. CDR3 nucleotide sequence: TGTGCCAGTAGTACCTCCCAGGAAGATGAAAAACTGTTTTTT.

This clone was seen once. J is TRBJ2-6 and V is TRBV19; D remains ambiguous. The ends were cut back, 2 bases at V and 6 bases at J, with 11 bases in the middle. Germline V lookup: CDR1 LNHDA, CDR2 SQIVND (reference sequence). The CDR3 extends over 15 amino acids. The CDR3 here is CASSIKGVSANVLTF. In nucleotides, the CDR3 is TGTGCCAGTAGTATAAAAGGTGTCTCGGCCAACGTCCTGACTTTC.

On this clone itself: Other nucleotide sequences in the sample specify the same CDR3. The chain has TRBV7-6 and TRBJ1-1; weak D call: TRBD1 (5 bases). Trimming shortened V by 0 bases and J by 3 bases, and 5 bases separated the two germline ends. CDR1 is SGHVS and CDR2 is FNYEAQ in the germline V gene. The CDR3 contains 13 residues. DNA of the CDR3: TGTGCCAGCAGCTTAGCAGGGGACACTGAAGCTTTCTTT. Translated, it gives CASSLAGDTEAFF.

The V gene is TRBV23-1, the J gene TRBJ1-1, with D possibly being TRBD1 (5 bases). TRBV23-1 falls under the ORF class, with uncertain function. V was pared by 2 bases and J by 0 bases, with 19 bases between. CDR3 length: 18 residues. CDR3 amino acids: CASSQPQTVEFMNTEAFF. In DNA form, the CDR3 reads TGCGCCAGCAGTCAACCTCAGACAGTAGAATTTATGAACACTGAAGCTTTCTTT.

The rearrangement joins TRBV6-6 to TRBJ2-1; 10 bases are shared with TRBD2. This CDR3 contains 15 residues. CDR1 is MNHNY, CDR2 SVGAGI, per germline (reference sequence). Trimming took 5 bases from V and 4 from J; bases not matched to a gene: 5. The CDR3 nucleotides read TGTGCCAGCAGTCTCGGGACTAGCGAATACAATGAGCAGTTCTTC. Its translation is CASSLGTSEYNEQFF.

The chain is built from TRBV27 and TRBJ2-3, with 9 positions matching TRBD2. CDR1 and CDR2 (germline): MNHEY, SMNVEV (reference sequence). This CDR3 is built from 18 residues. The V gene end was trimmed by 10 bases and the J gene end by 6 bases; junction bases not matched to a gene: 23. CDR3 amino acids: CATQSPSGLAPGRDTQYF. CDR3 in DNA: TGTGCCACCCAGTCCCCATCAGGACTAGCGCCGGGTAGGGATACGCAGTATTTT.

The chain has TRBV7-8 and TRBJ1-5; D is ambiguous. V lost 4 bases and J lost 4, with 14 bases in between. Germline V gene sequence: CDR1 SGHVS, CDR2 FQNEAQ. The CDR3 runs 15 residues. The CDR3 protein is CASSSDRTANQPQHF. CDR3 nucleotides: TGTGCCAGCAGCTCCGACCGGACGGCTAATCAGCCCCAGCATTTT.